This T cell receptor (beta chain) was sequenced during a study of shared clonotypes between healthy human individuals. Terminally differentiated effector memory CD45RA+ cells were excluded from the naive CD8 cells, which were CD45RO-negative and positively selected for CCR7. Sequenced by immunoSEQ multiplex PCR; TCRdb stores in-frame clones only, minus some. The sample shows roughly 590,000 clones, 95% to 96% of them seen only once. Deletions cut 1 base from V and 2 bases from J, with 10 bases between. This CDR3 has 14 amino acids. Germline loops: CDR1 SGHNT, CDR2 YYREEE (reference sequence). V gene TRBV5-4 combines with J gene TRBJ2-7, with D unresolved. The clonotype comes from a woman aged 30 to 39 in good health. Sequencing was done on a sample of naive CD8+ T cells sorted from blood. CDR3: CASSLWQQTYEQYF. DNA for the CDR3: TGTGCCAGCAGCTTGTGGCAGCAAACCTACGAGCAGTACTTC.